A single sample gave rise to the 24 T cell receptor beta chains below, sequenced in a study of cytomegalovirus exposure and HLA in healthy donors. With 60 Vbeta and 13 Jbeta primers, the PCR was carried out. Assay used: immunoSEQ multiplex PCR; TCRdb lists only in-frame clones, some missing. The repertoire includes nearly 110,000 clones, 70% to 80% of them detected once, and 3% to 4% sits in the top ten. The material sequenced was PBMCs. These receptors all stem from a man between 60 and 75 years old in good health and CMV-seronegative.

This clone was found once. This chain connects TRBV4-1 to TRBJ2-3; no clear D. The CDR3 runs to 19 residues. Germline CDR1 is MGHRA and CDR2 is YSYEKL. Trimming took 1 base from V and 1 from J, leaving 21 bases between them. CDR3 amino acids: CASSQGPAGRTEGTDTQYF. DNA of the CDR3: TGCGCCAGCAGCCAAGGACCGGCAGGCCGAACCGAAGGCACAGATACGCAGTATTTT.

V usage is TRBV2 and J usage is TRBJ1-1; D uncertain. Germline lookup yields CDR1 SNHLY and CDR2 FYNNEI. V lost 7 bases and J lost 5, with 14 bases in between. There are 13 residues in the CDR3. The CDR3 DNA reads TGTGCCAGCAAGACAAATCCGGGAACTGAAGCTTTCTTT. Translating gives CASKTNPGTEAFF.

The CDR3 here is CASRRDRREYSNQPQHF. CDR3 coding DNA: TGTGCCAGTAGACGGGACAGGAGAGAGTATAGCAATCAGCCCCAGCATTTT. The chain employs TRBV19 and TRBJ1-5; the match to TRBD1 covers 8 bases. V gave up 6 bases and J gave up 0 bases; unmatched junction bases: 10. There are 17 residues in the CDR3. Germline V gene sequence: CDR1 LNHDA, CDR2 SQIVND (reference sequence).

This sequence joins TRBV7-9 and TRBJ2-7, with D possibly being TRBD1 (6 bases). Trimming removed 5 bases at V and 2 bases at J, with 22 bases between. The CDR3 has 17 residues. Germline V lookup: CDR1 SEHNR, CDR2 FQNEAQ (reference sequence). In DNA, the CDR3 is TGTGCCAGCAGCGCAAAGGGGTCGGGACATATCCCCTACGAGCAGTACTTC. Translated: CASSAKGSGHIPYEQYF. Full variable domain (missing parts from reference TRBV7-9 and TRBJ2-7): DTGVSQNPRHKITKRGQNVTFRCDPISEHNRLYWYRQTLGQGPEFLTYFQNEAQLEKSRLLSDRFSAERPKGSFSTLEIQRTEQGDSAMYLCASSAKGSGHIPYEQYFGPGTRLTVT.

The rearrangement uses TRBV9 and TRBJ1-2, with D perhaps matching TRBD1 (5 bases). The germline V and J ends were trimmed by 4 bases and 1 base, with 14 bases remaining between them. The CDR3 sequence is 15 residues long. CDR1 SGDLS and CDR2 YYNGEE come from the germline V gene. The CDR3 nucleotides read TGTGCCAGCAGCCCCAAAGGGGCGGTTAACTATGGCTACACCTTC. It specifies CASSPKGAVNYGYTF.

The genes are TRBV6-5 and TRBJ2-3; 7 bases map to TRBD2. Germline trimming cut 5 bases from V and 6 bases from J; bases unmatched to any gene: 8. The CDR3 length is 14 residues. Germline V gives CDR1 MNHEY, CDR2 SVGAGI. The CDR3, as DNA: TGTGCCAGCAGTCCCGGGACTACTGGTGATACGCAGTATTTT. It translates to CASSPGTTGDTQYF.

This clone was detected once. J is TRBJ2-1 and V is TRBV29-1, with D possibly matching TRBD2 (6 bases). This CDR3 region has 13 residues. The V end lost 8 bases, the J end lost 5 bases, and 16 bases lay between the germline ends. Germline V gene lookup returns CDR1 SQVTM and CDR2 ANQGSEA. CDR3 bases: TGCAGCTCTGCAGGGACTCCAAACAATGAGCAGTTCTTC. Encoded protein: CSSAGTPNNEQFF.

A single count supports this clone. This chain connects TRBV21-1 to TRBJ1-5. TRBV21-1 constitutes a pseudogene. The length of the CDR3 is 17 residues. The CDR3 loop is CASSPGGGEDSNQPQHF. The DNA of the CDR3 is TGTGCCAGCAGCCCGGGGGGGGGCGAGGATAGCAATCAGCCCCAGCATTTT.

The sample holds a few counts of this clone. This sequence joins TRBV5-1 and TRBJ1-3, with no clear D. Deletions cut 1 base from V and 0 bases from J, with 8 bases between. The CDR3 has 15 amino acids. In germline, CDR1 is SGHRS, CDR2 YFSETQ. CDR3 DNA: TGCGCCAGCAGCTTGTACGGGGACTCTGGAAACACCATATATTTT. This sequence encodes CASSLYGDSGNTIYF.

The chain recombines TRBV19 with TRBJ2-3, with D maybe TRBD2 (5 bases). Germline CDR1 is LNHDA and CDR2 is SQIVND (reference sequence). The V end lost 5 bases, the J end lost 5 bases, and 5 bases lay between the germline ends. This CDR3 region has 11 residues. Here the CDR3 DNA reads TGTGCCAGTAGTGGAGGAGATACGCAGTATTTT. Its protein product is CASSGGDTQYF.

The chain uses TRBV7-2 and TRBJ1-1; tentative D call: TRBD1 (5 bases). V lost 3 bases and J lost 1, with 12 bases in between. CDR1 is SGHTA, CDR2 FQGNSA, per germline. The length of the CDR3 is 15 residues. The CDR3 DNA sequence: TGTGCCAGCAGCTTCGACAGAAGTCCGAACACTGAAGCTTTCTTT. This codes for CASSFDRSPNTEAFF.

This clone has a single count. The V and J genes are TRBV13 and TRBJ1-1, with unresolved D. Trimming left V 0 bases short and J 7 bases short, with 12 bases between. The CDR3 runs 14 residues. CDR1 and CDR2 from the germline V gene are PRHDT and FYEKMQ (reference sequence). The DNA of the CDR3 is TGTGCCAGCAGCTTAGGTATGGGAGCATTTGAAGCTTTCTTT. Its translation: CASSLGMGAFEAFF.

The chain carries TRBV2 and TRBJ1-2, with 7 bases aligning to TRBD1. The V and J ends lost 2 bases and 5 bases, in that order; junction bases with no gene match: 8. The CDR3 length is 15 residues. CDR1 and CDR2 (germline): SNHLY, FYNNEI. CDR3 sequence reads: CASSERETGIYGYTF. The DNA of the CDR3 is TGTGCCAGCAGTGAAAGGGAGACAGGGATTTATGGCTACACCTTC.

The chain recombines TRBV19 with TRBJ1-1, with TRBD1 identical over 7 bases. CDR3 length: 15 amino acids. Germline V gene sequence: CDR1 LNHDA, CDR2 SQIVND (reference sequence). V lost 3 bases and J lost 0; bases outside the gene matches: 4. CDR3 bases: TGTGCCAGTAGTATCTTGGGACAGTTGAACACTGAAGCTTTCTTT. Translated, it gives CASSILGQLNTEAFF.

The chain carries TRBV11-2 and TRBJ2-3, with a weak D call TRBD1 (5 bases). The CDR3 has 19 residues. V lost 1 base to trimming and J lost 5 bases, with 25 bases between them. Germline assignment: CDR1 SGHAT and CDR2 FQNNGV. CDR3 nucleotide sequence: TGTGCCAGCAGCTTAGGTTGGCGTCGGCAGGGCCATTCTGGAGATACGCAGTATTTT. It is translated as CASSLGWRRQGHSGDTQYF. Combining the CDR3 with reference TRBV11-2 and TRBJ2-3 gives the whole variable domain EAGVAQSPRYKIIEKRQSVAFWCNPISGHATLYWYQQILGQGPKLLIQFQNNGVVDDSQLPKDRFSAERLKGVDSTLKIQPAKLEDSAVYLCASSLGWRRQGHSGDTQYFGPGTRLTVL.

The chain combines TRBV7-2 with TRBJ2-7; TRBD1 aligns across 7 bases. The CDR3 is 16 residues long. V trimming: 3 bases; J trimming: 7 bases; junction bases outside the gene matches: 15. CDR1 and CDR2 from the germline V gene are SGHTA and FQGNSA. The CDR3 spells CASSLDGTVLSREQYF. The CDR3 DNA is TGTGCCAGCAGCTTGGACGGGACAGTCCTTTCCCGAGAGCAGTACTTC.

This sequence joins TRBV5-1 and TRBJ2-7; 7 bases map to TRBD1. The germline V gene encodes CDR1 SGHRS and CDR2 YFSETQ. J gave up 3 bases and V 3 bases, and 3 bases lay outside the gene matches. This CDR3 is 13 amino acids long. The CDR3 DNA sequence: TGCGCCAGCAGCTGGGACAGCTACTACGAGCAGTACTTC. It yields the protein CASSWDSYYEQYF.

CDR3 region: CASSMDSYGYTF. In DNA, the CDR3 is TGTGCCAGCAGCATGGACAGCTATGGCTACACCTTC. This rearrangement joins TRBV7-9 to TRBJ1-2; tentatively, D is TRBD1 (6 bases). The CDR3 has 12 amino acids. The V end lost 5 bases, the J end lost 4 bases, and 8 bases lay between the germline ends. Germline assignment: CDR1 SEHNR and CDR2 FQNEAQ (reference sequence).

The CDR3 spells CASSFRTGTYNSPLHF. In DNA form, the CDR3 reads TGTGCCAGCAGCTTTCGGACAGGGACCTATAATTCACCCCTCCACTTT. The rearrangement joins TRBV9 to TRBJ1-6; 8 bases match TRBD1. V lost 4 bases to trimming and J lost 2 bases; unmatched junction nucleotides: 5. Germline-derived CDR1 and CDR2 are SGDLS and YYNGEE. The CDR3 runs to 16 residues.

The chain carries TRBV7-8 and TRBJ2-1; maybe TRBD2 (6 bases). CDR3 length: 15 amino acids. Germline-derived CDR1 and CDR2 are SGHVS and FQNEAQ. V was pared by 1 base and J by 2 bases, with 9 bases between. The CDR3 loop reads CASSLERLAYNEQFF. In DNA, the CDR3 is TGTGCCAGCAGCTTAGAAAGACTAGCCTACAATGAGCAGTTCTTC.

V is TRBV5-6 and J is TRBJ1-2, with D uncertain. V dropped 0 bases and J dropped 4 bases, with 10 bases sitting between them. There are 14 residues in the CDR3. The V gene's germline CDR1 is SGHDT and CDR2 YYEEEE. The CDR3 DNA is TGTGCCAGCAGCTTGGCCGAGGGTATCTATGGCTACACCTTC. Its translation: CASSLAEGIYGYTF.

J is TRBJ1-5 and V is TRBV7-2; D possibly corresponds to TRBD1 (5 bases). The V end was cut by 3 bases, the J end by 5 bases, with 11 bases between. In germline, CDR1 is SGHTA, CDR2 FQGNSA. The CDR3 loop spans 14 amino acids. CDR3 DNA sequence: TGTGCCAGCAGCTTGGGGGGTGGGGATCAGCCCCAGCATTTT. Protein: CASSLGGGDQPQHF. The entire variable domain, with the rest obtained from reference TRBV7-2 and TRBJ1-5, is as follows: GAGVSQSPSNKVTEKGKDVELRCDPISGHTALYWYRQSLGQGLEFLIYFQGNSAPDKSGLPSDRFSAERTGGSVSTLTIQRTQQEDSAVYLCASSLGGGDQPQHFGDGTRLSIL.

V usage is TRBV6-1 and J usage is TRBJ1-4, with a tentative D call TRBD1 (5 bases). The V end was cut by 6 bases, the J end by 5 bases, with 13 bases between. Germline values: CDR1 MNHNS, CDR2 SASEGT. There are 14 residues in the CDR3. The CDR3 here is CASRGQGSNEKLFF. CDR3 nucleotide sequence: TGTGCCAGCAGAGGACAAGGTTCGAATGAAAAACTGTTTTTT.

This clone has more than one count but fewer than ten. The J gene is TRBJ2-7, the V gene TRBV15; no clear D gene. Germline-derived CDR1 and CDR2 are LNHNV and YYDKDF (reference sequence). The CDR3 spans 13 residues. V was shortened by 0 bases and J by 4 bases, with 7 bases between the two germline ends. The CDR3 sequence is CATSRDLGYEQYF. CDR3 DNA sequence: TGTGCCACCAGCAGAGATCTCGGTTACGAGCAGTACTTC.